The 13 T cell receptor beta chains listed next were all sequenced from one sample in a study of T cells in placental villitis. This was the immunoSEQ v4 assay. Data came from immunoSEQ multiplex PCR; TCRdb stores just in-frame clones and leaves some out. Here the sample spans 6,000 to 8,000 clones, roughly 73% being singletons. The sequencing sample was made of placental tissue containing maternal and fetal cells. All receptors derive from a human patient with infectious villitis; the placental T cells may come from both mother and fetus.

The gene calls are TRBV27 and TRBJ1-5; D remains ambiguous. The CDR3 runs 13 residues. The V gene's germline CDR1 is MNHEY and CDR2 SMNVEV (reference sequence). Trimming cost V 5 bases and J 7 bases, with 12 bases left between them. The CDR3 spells CASSRGGYQPQHF. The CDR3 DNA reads TGTGCCAGCAGTCGGGGAGGGTACCAGCCCCAGCATTTT.

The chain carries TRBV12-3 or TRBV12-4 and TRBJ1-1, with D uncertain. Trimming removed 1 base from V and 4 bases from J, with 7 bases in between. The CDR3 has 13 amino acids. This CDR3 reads CASSLGPGTEAFF. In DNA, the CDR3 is TGTGCCAGCAGTTTAGGACCGGGCACTGAAGCTTTCTTT.

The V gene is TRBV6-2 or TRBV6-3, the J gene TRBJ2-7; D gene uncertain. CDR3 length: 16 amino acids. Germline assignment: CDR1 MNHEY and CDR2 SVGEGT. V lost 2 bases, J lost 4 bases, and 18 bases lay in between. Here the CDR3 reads CASSYNGWSSFYEQYF. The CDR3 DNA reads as TGTGCCAGCAGTTACAATGGCTGGTCATCATTTTACGAGCAGTACTTC.

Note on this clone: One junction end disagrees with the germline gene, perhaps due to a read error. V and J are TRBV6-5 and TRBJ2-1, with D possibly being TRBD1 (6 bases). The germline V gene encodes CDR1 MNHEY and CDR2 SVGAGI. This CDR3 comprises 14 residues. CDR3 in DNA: TGTGCTAGCAGTTTTGGCAGGGGAAACAATGAGCAGTTCTTC. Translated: CASSFGRGNNEQFF.

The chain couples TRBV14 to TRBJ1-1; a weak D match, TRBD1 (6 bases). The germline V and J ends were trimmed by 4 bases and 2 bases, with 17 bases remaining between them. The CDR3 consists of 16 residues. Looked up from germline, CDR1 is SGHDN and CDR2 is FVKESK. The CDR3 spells CASSLKIGQPNTEAFF. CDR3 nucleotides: TGTGCCAGCAGCCTAAAAATCGGACAGCCAAACACTGAAGCTTTCTTT. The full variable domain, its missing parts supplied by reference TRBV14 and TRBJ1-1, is EAGVTQFPSHSVIEKGQTVTLRCDPISGHDNLYWYRRVMGKEIKFLLHFVKESKQDESGMPNNRFLAERTGGTYSTLKVQPAELEDSGVYFCASSLKIGQPNTEAFFGQGTRLTVV.

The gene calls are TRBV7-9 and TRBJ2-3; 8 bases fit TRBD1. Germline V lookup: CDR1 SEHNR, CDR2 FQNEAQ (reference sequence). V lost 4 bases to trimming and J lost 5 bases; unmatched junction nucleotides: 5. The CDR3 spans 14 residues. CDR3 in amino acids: CASSYTGGQDTQYF. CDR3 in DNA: TGTGCCAGCAGCTATACAGGGGGGCAAGATACGCAGTATTTT.

CDR3 sequence reads: CASSIAGGAYNEQFF. The CDR3 DNA reads TGTGCCAGTAGTATAGCGGGGGGCGCCTACAATGAGCAGTTCTTC. The genes are TRBV19 and TRBJ2-1; perhaps TRBD2 as D (7 bases). Trimming removed 1 base at V and 2 bases at J, with 9 bases between. The CDR3 runs to 15 residues. Looked up from germline, CDR1 is LNHDA and CDR2 is SQIVND (reference sequence).

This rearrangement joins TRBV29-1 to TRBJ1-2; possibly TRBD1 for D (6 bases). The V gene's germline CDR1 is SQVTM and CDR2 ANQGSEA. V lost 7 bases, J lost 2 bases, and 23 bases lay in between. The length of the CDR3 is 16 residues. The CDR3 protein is CSAGGGGRGENYGYTF. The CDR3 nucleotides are TGCAGCGCCGGGGGCGGCGGACGGGGCGAGAACTATGGCTACACCTTC. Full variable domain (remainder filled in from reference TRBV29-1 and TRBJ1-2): SAVISQKPSRDICQRGTSLTIQCQVDSQVTMMFWYRQQPGQSLTLIATANQGSEATYESGFVIDKFPISRPNLTFSTLTVSNMSPEDSSIYLCSAGGGGRGENYGYTFGSGTRLTVV.

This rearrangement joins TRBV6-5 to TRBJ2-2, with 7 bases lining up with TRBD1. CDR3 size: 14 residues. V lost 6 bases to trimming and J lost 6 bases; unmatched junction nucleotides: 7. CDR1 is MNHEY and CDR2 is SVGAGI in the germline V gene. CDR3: CASRSEGAAGELFF. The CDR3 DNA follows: TGTGCCAGCAGGAGCGAGGGGGCGGCCGGGGAGCTGTTTTTT.

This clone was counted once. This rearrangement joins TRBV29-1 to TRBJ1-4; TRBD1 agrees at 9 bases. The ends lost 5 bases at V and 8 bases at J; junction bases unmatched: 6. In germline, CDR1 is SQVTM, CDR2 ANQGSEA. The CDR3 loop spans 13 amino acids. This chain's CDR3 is CSVMTGGKEKLFF. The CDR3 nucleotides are TGCAGCGTTATGACAGGGGGAAAGGAAAAACTGTTTTTT.

For the CDR3, the DNA is TGTGCCACCAGCAGAGGCCGGGACAGTGCCACAGATACGCAGTATTTT. Amino acid sequence: CATSRGRDSATDTQYF. The chain links TRBV15 to TRBJ2-3, with TRBD1 matching over 7 bases. Germline V gene data show CDR1 as LNHNV and CDR2 as YYDKDF (reference sequence). This CDR3 region has 16 residues. V trimming: 1 base; J trimming: 2 bases; junction bases outside the gene matches: 6.

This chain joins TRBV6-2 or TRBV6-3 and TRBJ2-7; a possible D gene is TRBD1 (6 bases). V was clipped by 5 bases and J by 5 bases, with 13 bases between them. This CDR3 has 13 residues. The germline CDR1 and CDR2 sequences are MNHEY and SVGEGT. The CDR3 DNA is TGTGCCAGCAGTCGAGGGACATACAACGAGCAGTACTTC. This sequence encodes CASSRGTYNEQYF.

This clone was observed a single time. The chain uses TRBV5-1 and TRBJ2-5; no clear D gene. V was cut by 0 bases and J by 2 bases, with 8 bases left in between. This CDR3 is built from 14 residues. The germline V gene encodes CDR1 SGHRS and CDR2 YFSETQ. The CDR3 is CASSLVPGQETQYF. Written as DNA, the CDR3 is TGCGCCAGCAGCTTGGTTCCAGGACAAGAGACCCAGTACTTC.